A single sample gave rise to the 12 T cell receptor beta chains below, sequenced in a study of blood T cell repertoires in COVID-19. The table came from immunoSEQ multiplex PCR; TCRdb's copy has only in-frame clones and leaves some out. The repertoire includes 200,000 to 250,000 clones, roughly 80% of them detected once, and approximately 1.4% sits in the top ten. The sample was PBMCs or T cells enriched from blood (not recorded which). Every receptor here comes from a middle-aged woman with acute COVID-19.

This clone showed up just a few times. This sequence joins TRBV20-1 and TRBJ2-1; D is unresolved. From germline, CDR1 is DFQATT and CDR2 SNEGSKA (reference sequence). The V gene lost 3 bases and the J gene lost 2 bases, with 14 bases spanning the gap. The CDR3 spans 15 residues. This CDR3 is CSASTVRSAYNEQFF. The CDR3 coding sequence is TGCAGTGCTAGTACAGTACGGTCGGCCTACAATGAGCAGTTCTTC.

The rearrangement uses TRBV24-1 and TRBJ2-1; 14 bases agree with TRBD2. Germline CDR1 KGHDR, CDR2 SFDVKD. The CDR3 loop spans 16 amino acids. V shed 1 base and J 8 bases; nucleotides not matched to a gene: 3. CDR3 nucleotides: TGTGCCACCAGTGATTTCGGGACTAGCGGGGGTTATGAGCAGTTCTTC. As protein: CATSDFGTSGGYEQFF.

The V and J genes are TRBV2 and TRBJ1-2, with 9 bases identical to TRBD1. CDR1 SNHLY and CDR2 FYNNEI come from the germline V gene. There are 14 residues in the CDR3. Trimming removed 6 bases from V and 8 bases from J; junction bases left unmatched: 10. CDR3 loop: CASSDTGGAGGYTF. The CDR3 nucleotides are TGTGCCAGCAGCGATACAGGGGGCGCGGGAGGCTACACCTTC.

Only one count was recorded for this clone. The chain couples TRBV28 to TRBJ1-4; TRBD1 matches at 7 bases. The CDR3 loop spans 15 amino acids. From germline, CDR1 is MDHEN and CDR2 SYDVKM. V shed 2 bases, J shed 0 bases, and the junction held 0 bases outside the gene matches. In DNA form, the CDR3 reads TGTGCCAGCAGTTTACAGGGGGCAACTAATGAAAAACTGTTTTTT. Encoded protein: CASSLQGATNEKLFF.

The chain joins TRBV18 to TRBJ2-3; 16 positions match TRBD2. CDR1 and CDR2 from the germline V gene are KGHSH and LQKENI. The CDR3 contains 17 residues. J gave up 4 bases and V 5 bases, and 6 bases lay outside the gene matches. The CDR3 spells CASSTGLAGGWADTQYF. CDR3 DNA sequence: TGTGCCAGCTCAACGGGACTAGCGGGAGGGTGGGCAGATACGCAGTATTTT.

The V call is TRBV7-3, the J call TRBJ2-2; TRBD1 matches at 10 bases. Trimming removed 7 bases from V and 6 bases from J; junction bases left unmatched: 5. CDR1 SGHTA and CDR2 FQGTGA come from the germline V gene. This CDR3 contains 14 residues. CDR3 in DNA: TGTGCCAGCAAAACCGGGACAGGGGCCGGGGAGCTGTTTTTT. Translating it yields CASKTGTGAGELFF.

The chain combines TRBV15 with TRBJ1-3; 8 bases fit TRBD1. This CDR3 region has 14 residues. CDR1 and CDR2 from the germline V gene are LNHNV and YYDKDF (reference sequence). V lost 4 bases, J lost 2 bases, and 1 base stayed unmatched. The CDR3 nucleotides are TGTGCCACCAGCACCAGGGGGCCTGGAAACACCATATATTTT. It is translated as CATSTRGPGNTIYF.

The chain recombines TRBV27 with TRBJ2-2; 8 bases are a match to TRBD2. Germline V gives CDR1 MNHEY, CDR2 SMNVEV (reference sequence). The trim removed 3 bases at V and 2 bases at J, leaving 5 bases unmatched. CDR3 length: 16 residues. The CDR3 DNA reads as TGTGCCAGCAGTTTCTCTAGCGGGCTAAACACCGGGGAGCTGTTTTTT. Translating it yields CASSFSSGLNTGELFF.

The V and J genes are TRBV7-9 and TRBJ1-1; D may be TRBD1 (6 bases). The V end lost 4 bases, the J end lost 7 bases, and 19 bases lay between the germline ends. CDR3 length: 15 amino acids. Per germline, CDR1 SEHNR and CDR2 FQNEAQ (reference sequence). Written as DNA, the CDR3 is TGTGCCAGCAGCTCTTATATTACAGGGTTTCTTGAAGCTTTCTTT. Amino acid sequence: CASSSYITGFLEAFF.

This clone was seen a few times. This chain links TRBV5-1 with TRBJ2-7; TRBD1 matches 11 bases. V gave up 4 bases and J gave up 3 bases; unmatched junction bases: 6. CDR1 SGHRS and CDR2 YFSETQ come from the germline V gene. The CDR3 consists of 15 residues. CDR3 loop: CASSRPGTGGYEQYF. CDR3 DNA sequence: TGCGCCAGCAGCCGGCCTGGGACAGGGGGCTACGAGCAGTACTTC.

The V and J genes are TRBV7-2 and TRBJ1-5; maybe TRBD1 (6 bases). The CDR3 has 15 amino acids. Germline-derived CDR1 and CDR2 are SGHTA and FQGNSA. The ends were cut back, 2 bases at V and 4 bases at J, with 12 bases in the middle. The CDR3 spells CASSLWDNQNQPQHF. CDR3 DNA: TGTGCCAGCAGCTTATGGGACAACCAAAATCAGCCCCAGCATTTT.

In DNA, the CDR3 is TGTGCCAGCAGTTACAACGAACAGGGGAGCACTGAAGCTTTCTTT. This translates into CASSYNEQGSTEAFF. This chain connects TRBV2 to TRBJ1-1; 7 nucleotides match TRBD1. V shed 5 bases, J shed 4 bases, and the junction held 10 bases outside the gene matches. There are 15 residues in the CDR3. Germline CDR1 reads SNHLY; CDR2 reads FYNNEI. Drawing the rest from reference TRBV2 and TRBJ1-1, the complete variable domain is EPEVTQTPSHQVTQMGQEVILRCVPISNHLYFYWYRQILGQKVEFLVSFYNNEISEKSEIFDDQFSVERPDGSNFTLKIRSTKLEDSAMYFCASSYNEQGSTEAFFGQGTRLTVV.